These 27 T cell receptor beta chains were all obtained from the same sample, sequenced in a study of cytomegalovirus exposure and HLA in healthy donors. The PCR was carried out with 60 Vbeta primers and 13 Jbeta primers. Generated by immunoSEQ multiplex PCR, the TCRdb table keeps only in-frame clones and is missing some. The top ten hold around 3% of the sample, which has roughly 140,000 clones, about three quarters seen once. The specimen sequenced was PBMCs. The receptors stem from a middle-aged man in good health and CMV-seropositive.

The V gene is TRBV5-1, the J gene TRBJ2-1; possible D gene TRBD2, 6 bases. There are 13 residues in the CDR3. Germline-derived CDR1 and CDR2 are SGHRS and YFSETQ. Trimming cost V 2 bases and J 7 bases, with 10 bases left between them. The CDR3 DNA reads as TGCGCCAGCAGCTTACAGGCGGGAAATGAGCAGTTCTTC. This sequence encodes CASSLQAGNEQFF.

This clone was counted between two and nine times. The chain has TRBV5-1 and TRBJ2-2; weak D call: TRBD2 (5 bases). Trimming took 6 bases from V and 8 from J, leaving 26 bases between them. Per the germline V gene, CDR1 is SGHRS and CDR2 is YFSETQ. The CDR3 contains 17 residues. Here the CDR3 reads CASTQDSPKKDTGELFF. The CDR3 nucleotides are TGCGCCAGCACCCAGGACTCCCCCAAAAAGGATACTGGGGAGCTGTTTTTT.

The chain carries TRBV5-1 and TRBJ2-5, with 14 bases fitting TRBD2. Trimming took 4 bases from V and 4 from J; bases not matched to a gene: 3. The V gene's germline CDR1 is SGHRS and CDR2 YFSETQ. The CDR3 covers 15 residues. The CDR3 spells CASSGGLAGAETQYF. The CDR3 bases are TGCGCCAGCAGCGGGGGACTAGCGGGAGCAGAGACCCAGTACTTC.

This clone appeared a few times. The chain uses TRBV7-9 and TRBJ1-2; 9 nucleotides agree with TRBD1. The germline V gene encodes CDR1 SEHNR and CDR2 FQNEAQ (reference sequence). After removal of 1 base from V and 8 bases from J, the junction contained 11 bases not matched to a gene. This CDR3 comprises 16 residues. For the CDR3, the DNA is TGTGCCAGCAGCTTAGAGGGCGGGGACAGGGTTACCGGCTACACCTTC. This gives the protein CASSLEGGDRVTGYTF.

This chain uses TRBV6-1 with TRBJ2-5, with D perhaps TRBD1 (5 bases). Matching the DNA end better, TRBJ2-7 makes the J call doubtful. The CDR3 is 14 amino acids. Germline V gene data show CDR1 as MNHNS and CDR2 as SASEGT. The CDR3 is CASRKTDSNYEQYF. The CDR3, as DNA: TGTGCCAGCAGAAAGACAGACTCTAACTACGAGCAGTACTTC.

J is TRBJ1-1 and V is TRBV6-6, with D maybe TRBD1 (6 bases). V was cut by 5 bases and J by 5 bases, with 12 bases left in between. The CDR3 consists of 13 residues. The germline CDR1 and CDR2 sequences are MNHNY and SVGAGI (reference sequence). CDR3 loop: CASSRSGVTEAFF. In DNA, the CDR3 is TGTGCCAGCAGTCGTTCAGGGGTAACTGAAGCTTTCTTT.

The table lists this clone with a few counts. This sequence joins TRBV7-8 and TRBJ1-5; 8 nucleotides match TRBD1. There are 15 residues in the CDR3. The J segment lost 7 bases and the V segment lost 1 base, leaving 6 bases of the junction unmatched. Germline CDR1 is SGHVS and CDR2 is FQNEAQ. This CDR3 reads CASSLGQGAGQPQHF. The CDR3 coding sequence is TGTGCCAGCAGCTTAGGGCAGGGGGCTGGGCAGCCCCAGCATTTT.

In DNA, the CDR3 is TGTGCCAGCAGTACCGGACAGGGCTACCCCTATGGCTACACCTTC. As protein: CASSTGQGYPYGYTF. V and J are TRBV28 and TRBJ1-2, with TRBD1 matching over 8 bases. Germline assignment: CDR1 MDHEN and CDR2 SYDVKM. J was trimmed by 4 bases and V by 5 bases; bases with no gene match: 9. The CDR3 runs to 15 residues.

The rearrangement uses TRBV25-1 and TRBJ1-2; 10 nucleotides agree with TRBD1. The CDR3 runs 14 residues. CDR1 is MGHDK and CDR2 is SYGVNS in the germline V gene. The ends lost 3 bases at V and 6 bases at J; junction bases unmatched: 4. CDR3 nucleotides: TGTGCCAGCAGTGAGACAGGGGGCACAGATGGCTACACCTTC. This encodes CASSETGGTDGYTF.

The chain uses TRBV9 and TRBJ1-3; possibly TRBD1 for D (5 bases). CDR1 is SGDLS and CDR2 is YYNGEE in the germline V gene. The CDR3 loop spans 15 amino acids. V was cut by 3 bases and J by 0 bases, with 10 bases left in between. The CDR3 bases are TGTGCCAGCAGCGGTAACGGGGGCTCTGGAAACACCATATATTTT. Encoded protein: CASSGNGGSGNTIYF.

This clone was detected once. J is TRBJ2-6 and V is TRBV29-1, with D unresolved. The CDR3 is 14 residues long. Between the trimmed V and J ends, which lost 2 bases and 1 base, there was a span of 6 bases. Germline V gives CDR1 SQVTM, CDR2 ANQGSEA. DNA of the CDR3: TGCAGCGTTGAATCGAGTTCTGGGGCCAACGTCCTGACTTTC. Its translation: CSVESSSGANVLTF.

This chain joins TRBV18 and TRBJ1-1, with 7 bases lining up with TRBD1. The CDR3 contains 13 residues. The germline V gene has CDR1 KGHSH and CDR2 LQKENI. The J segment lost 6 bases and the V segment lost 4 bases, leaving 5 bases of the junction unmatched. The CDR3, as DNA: TGTGCCAGCTCACAAAATGGACAGGCTGAAGCTTTCTTT. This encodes CASSQNGQAEAFF.

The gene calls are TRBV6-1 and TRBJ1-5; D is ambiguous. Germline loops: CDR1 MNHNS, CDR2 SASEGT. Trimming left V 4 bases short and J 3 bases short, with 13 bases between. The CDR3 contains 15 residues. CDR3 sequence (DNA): TGTGCCAGCAGTGGAAAACCGGACTTCAATCAGCCCCAGCATTTT. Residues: CASSGKPDFNQPQHF.

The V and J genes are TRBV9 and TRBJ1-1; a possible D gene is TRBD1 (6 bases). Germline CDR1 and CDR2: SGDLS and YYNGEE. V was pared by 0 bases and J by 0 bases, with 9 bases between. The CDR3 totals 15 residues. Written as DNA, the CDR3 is TGTGCCAGCAGCGTAGAAGGGGGGGTGAACACTGAAGCTTTCTTT. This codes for CASSVEGGVNTEAFF.

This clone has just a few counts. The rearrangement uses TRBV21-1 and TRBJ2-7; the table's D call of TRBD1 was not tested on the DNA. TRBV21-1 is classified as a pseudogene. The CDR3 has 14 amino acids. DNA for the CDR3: TGTGCCAGCAGCAAATCCCCAAACATGTACGAGCAGTACTTC. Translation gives CASSKSPNMYEQYF.

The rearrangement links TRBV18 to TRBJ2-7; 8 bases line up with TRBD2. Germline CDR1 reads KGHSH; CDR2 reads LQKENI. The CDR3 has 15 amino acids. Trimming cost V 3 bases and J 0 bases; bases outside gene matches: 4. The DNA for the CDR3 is TGTGCCAGCTCACCCCCTAGCGGGTTCTCCTACGAGCAGTACTTC. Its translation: CASSPPSGFSYEQYF.

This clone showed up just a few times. CDR3 protein: CASSEQASLYEQYF. The CDR3 DNA is TGTGCCAGTAGTGAACAGGCGTCGCTCTACGAGCAGTACTTC. The chain links TRBV19 to TRBJ2-7; a weak D match, TRBD1 (5 bases). CDR1 and CDR2 (germline): LNHDA, SQIVND (reference sequence). Between the trimmed V and J ends, which lost 5 bases and 3 bases, there was a span of 14 bases. The CDR3 extends over 14 amino acids.

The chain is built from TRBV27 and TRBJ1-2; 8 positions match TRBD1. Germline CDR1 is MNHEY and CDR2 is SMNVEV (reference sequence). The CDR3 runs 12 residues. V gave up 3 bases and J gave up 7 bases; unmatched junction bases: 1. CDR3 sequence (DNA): TGTGCCAGCAGTTTGACAGGGGTTGGCTACACCTTC. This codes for CASSLTGVGYTF.

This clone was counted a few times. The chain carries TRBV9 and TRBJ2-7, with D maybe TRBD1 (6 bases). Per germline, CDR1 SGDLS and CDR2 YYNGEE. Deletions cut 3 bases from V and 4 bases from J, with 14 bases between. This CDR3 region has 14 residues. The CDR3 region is CASSETGRGYEQYF. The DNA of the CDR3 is TGTGCCAGCAGCGAGACAGGTCGGGGTTACGAGCAGTACTTC.

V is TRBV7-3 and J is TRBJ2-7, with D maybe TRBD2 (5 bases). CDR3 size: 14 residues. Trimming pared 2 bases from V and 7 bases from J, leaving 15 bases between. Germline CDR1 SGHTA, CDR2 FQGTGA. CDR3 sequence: CASSLSPSSGEQYF. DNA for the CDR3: TGTGCCAGCAGCTTATCCCCCTCGTCGGGAGAGCAGTACTTC.

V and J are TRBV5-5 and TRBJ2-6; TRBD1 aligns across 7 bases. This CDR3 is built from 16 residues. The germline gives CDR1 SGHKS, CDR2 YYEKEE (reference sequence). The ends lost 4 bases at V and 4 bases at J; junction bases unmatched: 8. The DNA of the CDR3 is TGTGCCAGCAGCCCAGGACAGGTTCACGGGGCCAACGTCCTGACTTTC. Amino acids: CASSPGQVHGANVLTF.

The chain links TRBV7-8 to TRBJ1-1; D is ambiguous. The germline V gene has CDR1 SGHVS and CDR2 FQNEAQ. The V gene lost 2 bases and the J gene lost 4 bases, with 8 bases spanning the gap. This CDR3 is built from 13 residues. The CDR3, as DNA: TGTGCCAGCAGCTTAAGGGAGTTCACTGAAGCTTTCTTT. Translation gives CASSLREFTEAFF.

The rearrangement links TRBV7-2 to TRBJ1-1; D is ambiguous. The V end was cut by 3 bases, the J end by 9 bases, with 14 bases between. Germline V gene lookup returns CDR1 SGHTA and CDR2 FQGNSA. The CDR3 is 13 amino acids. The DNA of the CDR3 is TGTGCCAGCAGCTTTGATACAGACCACCAAGCTTTCTTT. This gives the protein CASSFDTDHQAFF.

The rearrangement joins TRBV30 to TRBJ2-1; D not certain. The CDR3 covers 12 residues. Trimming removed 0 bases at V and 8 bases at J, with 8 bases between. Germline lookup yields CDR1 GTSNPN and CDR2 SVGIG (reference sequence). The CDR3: CAWSVPRDEQFF. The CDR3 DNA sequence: TGTGCCTGGAGTGTACCCCGGGATGAGCAGTTCTTC.

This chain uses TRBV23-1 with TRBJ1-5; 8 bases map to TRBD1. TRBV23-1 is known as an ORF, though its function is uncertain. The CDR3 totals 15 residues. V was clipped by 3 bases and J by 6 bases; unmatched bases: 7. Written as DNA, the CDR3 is TGCGCCAGCAGTCAGTCCCGGACAGGGTTTCAGCCCCAGCATTTT. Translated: CASSQSRTGFQPQHF.

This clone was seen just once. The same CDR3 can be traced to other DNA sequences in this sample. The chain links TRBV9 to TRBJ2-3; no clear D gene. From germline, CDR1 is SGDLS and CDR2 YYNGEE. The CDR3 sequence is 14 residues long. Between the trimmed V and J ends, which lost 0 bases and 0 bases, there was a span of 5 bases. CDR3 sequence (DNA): TGTGCCAGCAGCGTAGCTTTGAGCACAGATACGCAGTATTTT. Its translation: CASSVALSTDTQYF.

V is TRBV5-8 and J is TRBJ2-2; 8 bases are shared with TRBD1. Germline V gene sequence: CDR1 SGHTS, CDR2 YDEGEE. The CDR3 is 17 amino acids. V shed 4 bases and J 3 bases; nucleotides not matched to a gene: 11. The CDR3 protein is CASSRGTGNFYTGELFF. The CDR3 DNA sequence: TGTGCCAGCAGCCGGGGGACAGGAAACTTTTACACCGGGGAGCTGTTTTTT.